This T cell receptor beta chain was sequenced for a study of T-cell reconstitution after alpha-beta-depleted transplantation in children. On this clonotype: Its antigen is undetermined.

Unique molecular identifiers were incorporated into the prepared TCRbeta library. One entry per CDR3 protein, called by TCRdb with MiXCR from the PCR reads. Counted here are some 450,000 distinct CDR3 sequences, roughly 44% occurring once; the ten biggest clones make up under 30%. CDR1 and CDR2 from the germline V gene are DFQATT and SNEGSKA (reference sequence). This CDR3 contains 14 residues. Trimming pared 2 bases from V and 1 base from J, leaving 12 bases between. Whole-study results and caveats: Newly generated T cells supplied most T-cell counts and diversity one year post-transplant. Recipient T cells and thymic progenitors that survived were the source of the high TCRbeta diversity seen at day 60 in some patients. Reported findings indicate that, about two months after transplant, alpha-beta T cells came from several hundred expanded clones, which were derived from non-depleted graft cells.

Sequenced material: PBMCs, taken before TCRalphabeta/CD19-depleted stem cell transplant. The source of this sequence is a girl under 10 years old with aplastic anemia, due to receive a stem cell transplant. This sequence joins TRBV20-1 and TRBJ2-7; possibly TRBD2 for D (6 bases). CDR3 loop: CSARKGLSSYEQYF. CDR3 nucleotide sequence: TGCAGTGCTAGAAAGGGACTCTCTTCCTACGAGCAGTACTTC.